The present T cell receptor beta chain was sequenced within a study of cytomegalovirus exposure and HLA in healthy donors. About the research overall: A later analysis reported the same platform for the 100 to 150 validation repertoires and the roughly 700 first-cohort repertoires. Study-level points and caveats: TCR sequences were mostly rare, though some public TCRs occurred in many donors. Both high specificity and high sensitivity reportedly marked the classifier's diagnosis of cytomegalovirus status. A list of about 160 TCR beta chains associated with cytomegalovirus was given.

This CDR3 contains 16 residues. The J segment lost 12 bases and the V segment lost 0 bases, leaving 14 bases of the junction unmatched. Germline V lookup: CDR1 SGHDT, CDR2 YYEEEE. As concerns this clone: The antigen is undetermined.

Assay used: immunoSEQ multiplex PCR; TCRdb lists only in-frame clones, some missing. Of about 250,000 clones listed, about 86% are singletons. This receptor was identified in a man aged 18 to 29 in good health and CMV-seronegative. This rearrangement joins TRBV5-6 to TRBJ2-1; 8 nucleotides line up with TRBD2. The sequenced sample was PBMCs. The CDR3 reads CASSLVLTSARSVQFF. DNA for the CDR3: TGTGCCAGCAGCTTGGTTTTGACTAGCGCTCGCAGCGTGCAGTTCTTC.